These T cell receptor beta chains were read from a single sample in a study of shared clonotypes between healthy human individuals. Assay used: immunoSEQ multiplex PCR; TCRdb lists only in-frame clones, some missing. The table lists 2 million to 2.5 million clones, under 95% of them singletons. Sequenced sample: naive CD4+ T cells from PBMCs. Receptors originate from a man in his late teens or twenties in good health. Some clones in this sample may be carry-over from other donors' samples. CDR3s include the opening cysteine and the closing phenylalanine or tryptophan. A D gene is named only where the DNA matches it firmly. Clone size appears in some rows only: once, few, many, or a class for an expanded clone.

V	D	size	J	DNA	CDR3
TRBV5-5	NA	NA	TRBJ2-3	TGTGCCAGCAGCTTGGTGGGAGGACAGGACAGTGATACGCAGTATTTT	CASSLVGGQDSDTQYF
TRBV18	TRBD1	NA	TRBJ1-2	TGTGCCAGCTCACAAACAGGGGAGGCTAACTATGGCTACACCTTC	CASSQTGEANYGYTF
TRBV9	NA	NA	TRBJ2-3	TGTGCCAGCAGCGTAGGATCGGGGCGTTGGACAGATACGCAGTATTTT	CASSVGSGRWTDTQYF
TRBV7-3	TRBD2	NA	TRBJ2-1	TGTGCCAGCAGCTTAGTCTCAGCGGGAGGGAGGAATGAGCAGTTCTTC	CASSLVSAGGRNEQFF
TRBV7-9	NA	NA	TRBJ2-2	TGTGCCAGCAGCCAAAAGAGTCCAGGCACCGGGGAGCTGTTTTTT	CASSQKSPGTGELFF
TRBV18	TRBD2	NA	TRBJ2-5	TGTGCCAGCTCACCTCTCCCCCGCTTAGCGGGAGGCTACCAAGAGACCCAGTACTTC	CASSPLPRLAGGYQETQYF
TRBV9	NA	NA	TRBJ1-2	TGTGCCAGCAGCAGTACTGTTGGAAATGGTCGGGTTGCGTCTAACTATGGCTACACCTTC	CASSSTVGNGRVASNYGYTF
TRBV29-1	TRBD2	NA	TRBJ2-2	TGCAGCGTTGCCAGTACTAGCGGGAGAAACACCGGGGAGCTGTTTTTT	CSVASTSGRNTGELFF
TRBV5-1	NA	once	TRBJ1-1	TGCGCCAGCAGCCCCGGACGGATGAACACTGAAGCTTTCTTT	CASSPGRMNTEAFF
TRBV7-9	TRBD1	NA	TRBJ1-2	TGTGCCAGCAGCCCCAAGGGACAGGGGGCATCCGCCTACTATGGCTACACCTTC	CASSPKGQGASAYYGYTF
TRBV7-9	TRBD1	NA	TRBJ1-1	TGTGCCAGCAGCTTAGGAGACAGGGAGAACACTGAAGCTTTCTTT	CASSLGDRENTEAFF
TRBV5-1	NA	once	TRBJ1-2	TGCGCCAGCAGCCCCGCCGGGGTTAACTATGGCTACACCTTC	CASSPAGVNYGYTF
TRBV27	TRBD1	NA	TRBJ2-5	TGTGCCAGCAGCCACGGGACAGGGGGGACGGAGACCCAGTACTTC	CASSHGTGGTETQYF
TRBV28	NA	NA	TRBJ2-7	TGTGCCAGCAGTCAGGGGACACCAACCTACGAGCAGTACTTC	CASSQGTPTYEQYF
TRBV5-4	TRBD2	NA	TRBJ2-7	TGTGCCAGCAGCCTTAGCGGGAAGTACGAGCAGTACTTC	CASSLSGKYEQYF
TRBV5-6	NA	NA	TRBJ1-3	TGTGCCAGCAGCCCTACCGTTTCGATCGCTGGAAACACCATATATTTT	CASSPTVSIAGNTIYF
TRBV4-2	NA	few	TRBJ1-5	TGTGCCAGCAGCCTCAGTCGGCAGGGGAGTCAGCCCCAGCATTTT	CASSLSRQGSQPQHF
TRBV5-1	TRBD1	NA	TRBJ2-7	TGCGCCAGCAGCCTGGGGACTGGGACAGGGGCGGACGAGCAGTACTTC	CASSLGTGTGADEQYF
TRBV28	TRBD2	NA	TRBJ2-5	TGTGCCAGCAGTTTGCCAGGGACTAGCGGGAGGGAGTACCAAGAGACCCAGTACTTC	CASSLPGTSGREYQETQYF
TRBV9	NA	NA	TRBJ2-2	TGTGCCAGCAGCGTAGCTAGGGTTAACACCGGGGAGCTGTTTTTT	CASSVARVNTGELFF
TRBV27	NA	NA	TRBJ2-5	TGTGCCAGCAGTTCCGTGAAGTCGGGGACCCAGTACTTC	CASSSVKSGTQYF
TRBV1	NA	NA	TRBJ1-4	TGCACCAGGAAGACGCGGGGGGGTGAAAAACTGTTTTTT	CTRKTRGGEKLFF
TRBV5-1	TRBD1	NA	TRBJ1-1	TGCGCCAGCAGCTTACGGACCGGGACAGGTCTTATGAACACTGAAGCTTTCTTT	CASSLRTGTGLMNTEAFF
TRBV9	NA	NA	TRBJ2-6	TGTGCCAGCAGCGTAGCCGCCTTATCTGGGGCCAACGTCCTGACTTTC	CASSVAALSGANVLTF
TRBV11-2	TRBD1	NA	TRBJ2-7	TGTGCCAGCAGCCCCAATAGGGGGCAGGAGCAGTACTTC	CASSPNRGQEQYF
TRBV11-2	NA	NA	TRBJ2-5	TGTGCCAGCAGCGCATACACGGTCCAAGAGACCCAGTACTTC	CASSAYTVQETQYF
TRBV11-3	NA	NA	TRBJ2-1	TGTGCCAGCAGCTTAATGTCGGGAGCTTACAATGAGCAGTTCTTC	CASSLMSGAYNEQFF
TRBV6-6	NA	NA	TRBJ2-1	TGTGCCAGCAGTGGGGGGGGCGGGAGATCCTACAATGAGCAGTTCTTC	CASSGGGGRSYNEQFF
TRBV7-2	NA	NA	TRBJ1-4	TGTGCACGTCAAACCCGGGAAGCGGGTAATGAAAAACTGTTTTTT	CARQTREAGNEKLFF
TRBV5-1	NA	NA	TRBJ2-1	TGCGCCAGCAGCTTGGTGGGAGGTGAAGAGCAGTTCTTC	CASSLVGGEEQFF
TRBV15	TRBD1	NA	TRBJ1-5	TGTGCCACCAGCAGGTTTCCGGGACAGGGATATCAGCCCCAGCATTTT	CATSRFPGQGYQPQHF
TRBV18	TRBD2	NA	TRBJ2-2	TGTGCCAGCTCACCACCGGGCGGGAGCGTTCGGAACACCGGGGAGCTGTTTTTT	CASSPPGGSVRNTGELFF
TRBV21-1	NA	NA	TRBJ1-2	TGTGCCAGCAGCAAAGTAGTTAGCGGGCGCGATGGCTACACCTTC	CASSKVVSGRDGYTF
TRBV9	TRBD1	NA	TRBJ2-5	TGTGCCAGCAGCGCGGACAGGTGGCAAGAGACCCAGTACTTC	CASSADRWQETQYF
TRBV6-1	NA	NA	TRBJ1-5	TGTGCCAGCAGTGGGCAGAGAGGGCGCCAGCCCCAGCATTTT	CASSGQRGRQPQHF
TRBV5-1	TRBD1	NA	TRBJ2-1	TGCGCCAGCAGCTTGGGGGGACAGGGACTGTACAATGAGCAGTTCTTC	CASSLGGQGLYNEQFF
TRBV29-1	NA	NA	TRBJ2-7	TGCATTTTTACATTGGGGCAGCCCGCCTGGGGGCAGTACTTC	CIFTLGQPAWGQYF
TRBV5-1	TRBD1	NA	TRBJ2-3	TGCGCCAGCAGCTTGGGCCTAACGGGACAGGGGTTGCATTTT	CASSLGLTGQGLHF
TRBV7-7	NA	NA	TRBJ2-3	TGTGCCAGCAGCTTAGAAAGGGGGAATACGCAGTATTTT	CASSLERGNTQYF
TRBV5-1	NA	NA	TRBJ2-3	TGCGCCAGCAGCTTTGACAGTCCCCCAGATACGCAGTATTTT	CASSFDSPPDTQYF
TRBV6-6	TRBD1	NA	TRBJ1-5	TGTGCCAGCAGCCGCGGACAGGGACCCAATCAGCCCCAGCATTTT	CASSRGQGPNQPQHF
TRBV7-2	NA	NA	TRBJ2-7	TGTGCCAGCAGCTTATCCAGGGACGAGCAGTACTTC	CASSLSRDEQYF
TRBV18	NA	NA	TRBJ2-5	TGTGCCAGCTCACCACCGGAGGGGACCCAGTACTTC	CASSPPEGTQYF
TRBV27	TRBD1	NA	TRBJ1-2	TGTGCCAGCAGTTTTCTCGCCGGGACAGGGGGATACCCATCCCGTGGCTACACCTTC	CASSFLAGTGGYPSRGYTF
TRBV28	NA	NA	TRBJ2-3	TGTGCCAGCGGGGGCGTGCCAGCAGATACGCAGTATTTT	CASGGVPADTQYF
TRBV18	NA	NA	TRBJ1-5	TGTGCCAGCTCGTCCTATAGCAATCAGCCCCAGCATTTT	CASSSYSNQPQHF
TRBV7-2	TRBD1	NA	TRBJ2-5	TGTGCCAGCAGTTCAGGGGGCGCGATTTCGAGGGGTGAGACCCAGTACTTC	CASSSGGAISRGETQYF
TRBV28	NA	NA	TRBJ1-2	TGTGCCAGCAGCTGGCGGGTTTATGGCTACACCTTC	CASSWRVYGYTF
TRBV28	TRBD1	NA	TRBJ2-1	TGTGCCAGCAGGACCGGGACAGTACGAATAAATGAGCAGTTCTTC	CASRTGTVRINEQFF
TRBV7-9	NA	NA	TRBJ2-7	TGTGCCAGCAGCTCGTGGTACAGGGACCCCTGCGAGCAGTACTTC	CASSSWYRDPCEQYF
TRBV21-1	NA	NA	TRBJ1-2	TGTGCCAGCAGCTCACTAAGAGACAGGGGAGGAGGCTACACCTTC	CASSSLRDRGGGYTF
TRBV7-2	TRBD1	NA	TRBJ1-2	TGTGCCAGCAGCACCGGGCAGGGGGCGAGGGGCTACACCTTC	CASSTGQGARGYTF
TRBV7-9	TRBD1	NA	TRBJ2-7	TGTGCCAGCAGCCCATCGGGACAGGGAAACTACGAGCAGTACTTC	CASSPSGQGNYEQYF
TRBV6-1	TRBD1	NA	TRBJ2-2	TGTGCCAGCACCGGGATACAGGGGATGACCGGGGAGCTGTTTTTT	CASTGIQGMTGELFF